The source of this TCR beta chain is a study of cytomegalovirus exposure and HLA in healthy donors. PCR employed 60 Vbeta and 13 Jbeta primers. Only in-frame clones appear in the TCRdb table, and some are missing; sequencing was by immunoSEQ multiplex PCR. Of about 110,000 clones listed, about 64% are singletons. Comment on this clone: As yet, its antigen is unknown.

The CDR3 contains 15 residues. CDR1 and CDR2 (germline): SGHRS, YFSETQ. V shed 4 bases, J shed 2 bases, and the junction held 6 bases outside the gene matches. Study findings and constraints: Associated with HLA alleles at 0.05 false discovery rate in a later analysis were around 15,000 TCR beta sequences. Some highly shared sequence variants likely arose as a pipeline artifact. Earlier analysis found most TCR beta V segments productive about 90% or about 30% of the time.

The chain recombines TRBV5-1 with TRBJ2-3, with 8 bases aligning to TRBD1. The sequencing sample was made of PBMCs. This sequence originates from a female donor in good health and CMV-seronegative. The CDR3 loop is CASSLSGQVTDTQYF. CDR3 sequence (DNA): TGCGCCAGCAGCCTTTCGGGACAGGTCACAGATACGCAGTATTTT.